This paragraph covers one T cell receptor (beta chain) sequence. This sample is drawn from a study of control samples from healthy donors and cancer patients. The V gene's germline CDR1 is SGHRS and CDR2 YFSETQ. J gave up 6 bases and V 4 bases, and 9 bases lay outside the gene matches. This CDR3 contains 15 residues. Sequencing used immunoSEQ multiplex PCR; TCRdb keeps in-frame clones, though not all of them. The table shows 350,000 to 450,000 clones, with around nine tenths occurring only once. The sequence was collected from a man in his forties with head and neck cancer. The J gene is TRBJ2-1, the V gene TRBV5-1; 8 nucleotides line up with TRBD1. The sequenced sample consisted of PBMCs. CDR3 residues: CASSPGQGGFNEQFF. As DNA, the CDR3 is TGCGCCAGCAGCCCCGGACAGGGAGGCTTCAATGAGCAGTTCTTC.